The 23 T cell receptor beta chains listed next were all sequenced from one sample in a study of T cell responses to AZD1222 COVID-19 vaccine. The table came from immunoSEQ multiplex PCR; TCRdb's copy has only in-frame clones and leaves some out. The sample yields under 110,000 clones, about 90% seen once. This specimen was peripheral blood, taken on day 0 of AZD1222 vaccination. The receptors here all came from an adult in good health.

This clone was seen only once. This rearrangement joins TRBV23-1 to TRBJ2-7, with D unresolved. TRBV23-1 is an open reading frame, and its role is uncertain. V was trimmed by 6 bases and J by 2 bases, leaving 14 bases between them. This CDR3 is built from 14 residues. The CDR3: CASSDPHLPYEQYF. The DNA of the CDR3 is TGCGCCAGCAGCGACCCTCACCTCCCCTACGAGCAGTACTTC.

This chain joins TRBV14 and TRBJ1-2, with no clear D. The CDR3 has 15 amino acids. The germline V and J ends were trimmed by 0 bases and 6 bases, with 14 bases remaining between them. Per the germline V gene, CDR1 is SGHDN and CDR2 is FVKESK. In DNA, the CDR3 is TGTGCCAGCAGCCAAGATCTACAACGACTGCATGGCTACACCTTC. Translating it yields CASSQDLQRLHGYTF. Full variable domain (remainder filled in from reference TRBV14 and TRBJ1-2): EAGVTQFPSHSVIEKGQTVTLRCDPISGHDNLYWYRRVMGKEIKFLLHFVKESKQDESGMPNNRFLAERTGGTYSTLKVQPAELEDSGVYFCASSQDLQRLHGYTFGSGTRLTVV.

V and J are TRBV28 and TRBJ1-5; TRBD1 is a possible D gene (5 bases). Deletions cut 7 bases from V and 2 bases from J, with 9 bases between. The CDR3 is 13 residues long. The V gene's germline CDR1 is MDHEN and CDR2 SYDVKM. The CDR3 sequence is CASTRAGNQPQHF. The CDR3 bases are TGTGCCAGCACCAGGGCAGGCAATCAGCCCCAGCATTTT. Filled out from reference TRBV28 and TRBJ1-5, the complete variable domain reads DVKVTQSSRYLVKRTGEKVFLECVQDMDHENMFWYRQDPGLGLRLIYFSYDVKMKEKGDIPEGYSVSREKKERFSLILESASTNQTSMYLCASTRAGNQPQHFGDGTRLSIL.

The V and J genes are TRBV2 and TRBJ1-6; TRBD1 might be the D (5 bases). CDR3 length: 16 residues. Trimming took 4 bases from V and 7 from J, leaving 17 bases between them. Germline lookup yields CDR1 SNHLY and CDR2 FYNNEI. The CDR3 loop is CASSVLKARGNSPLHF. In DNA form, the CDR3 reads TGTGCCAGCAGTGTGTTAAAGGCAAGGGGCAATTCACCCCTCCACTTT.

The J gene is TRBJ1-2, the V gene TRBV3-1 (or the pseudogene TRBV3-2), with 8 bases identical to TRBD1. The trim removed 2 bases at V and 7 bases at J, leaving 12 bases unmatched. The CDR3 loop spans 16 amino acids. Germline CDR1 LGHDT, CDR2 YNNKEL (reference sequence). The CDR3 coding sequence is TGTGCCAGCAGCCAAAAGGACAGGGAACCCCTTAGTGGCTACACCTTC. Translated, it gives CASSQKDREPLSGYTF.

The chain carries TRBV18 and TRBJ1-1, with a possible D match to TRBD1 (5 bases). V was cut by 6 bases and J by 4 bases, with 12 bases left in between. There are 13 residues in the CDR3. Germline CDR1 is KGHSH and CDR2 is LQKENI. The CDR3 nucleotides read TGTGCCAGCTCGCCAGGGTTTGGCACTGAAGCTTTCTTT. This translates into CASSPGFGTEAFF. Filled out from reference TRBV18 and TRBJ1-1, the complete variable domain reads NAGVMQNPRHLVRRRGQEARLRCSPMKGHSHVYWYRQLPEEGLKFMVYLQKENIIDESGMPKERFSAEFPKEGPSILRIQQVVRGDSAAYFCASSPGFGTEAFFGQGTRLTVV.

This rearrangement joins TRBV3-1 (or the pseudogene TRBV3-2) to TRBJ2-5; no definite D call. Deletions cut 3 bases from V and 5 bases from J, with 7 bases between. This CDR3 has 12 residues. Germline CDR1 is LGHDT and CDR2 is YNNKEL (reference sequence). CDR3 sequence reads: CASSQVMETQYF. DNA for the CDR3: TGTGCCAGCAGCCAGGTAATGGAGACCCAGTACTTC.

This chain joins TRBV20-1 and TRBJ2-3; D might be TRBD2 (6 bases). Per germline, CDR1 DFQATT and CDR2 SNEGSKA (reference sequence). The V gene lost 5 bases and the J gene lost 10 bases, with 13 bases spanning the gap. This CDR3 is 11 amino acids long. The CDR3 spells CSAPGVPPQYF. In DNA form, the CDR3 reads TGCAGTGCTCCGGGGGTACCTCCGCAGTATTTT.

The chain joins TRBV6-1 to TRBJ2-6, with 7 bases matching TRBD2. Trimming removed 2 bases from V and 2 bases from J; junction bases left unmatched: 6. CDR1 is MNHNS and CDR2 is SASEGT in the germline V gene. This CDR3 is 17 amino acids long. The DNA of the CDR3 is TGTGCCAGCAGTGAAAGGAAGGGAGGGACTGGGGCCAACGTCCTGACTTTC. Protein product: CASSERKGGTGANVLTF.

In DNA form, the CDR3 reads TGTGCCAGCAGTGACTCGATCGCGGGGTCCGAGCAGTACTTC. It encodes CASSDSIAGSEQYF. V gene TRBV6-4 combines with J gene TRBJ2-7; D is possibly TRBD2 (6 bases). The CDR3 is 14 residues long. Germline V gives CDR1 MRHNA, CDR2 SNTAGT. V was clipped by 0 bases and J by 6 bases, with 12 bases between them.

The chain uses TRBV5-4 and TRBJ1-2; D is undetermined. CDR3 size: 15 residues. Germline CDR1 SGHNT, CDR2 YYREEE (reference sequence). V was clipped by 0 bases and J by 3 bases, with 12 bases between them. The DNA for the CDR3 is TGTGCCAGCAGCTTGGCCCGGTTGGGAGACTATGGCTACACCTTC. As protein: CASSLARLGDYGYTF.

The genes are TRBV2 and TRBJ1-5; D remains ambiguous. The V gene's germline CDR1 is SNHLY and CDR2 FYNNEI. The CDR3 consists of 14 residues. V dropped 4 bases and J dropped 1 base, with 8 bases sitting between them. Here the CDR3 DNA reads TGTGCCAGCAGTGCGACGATAAGCAATCAGCCCCAGCATTTT. Translated: CASSATISNQPQHF.

J is TRBJ2-3 and V is TRBV24-1; 12 nucleotides line up with TRBD1. This CDR3 has 15 amino acids. V lost 4 bases, J lost 7 bases, and 5 bases stayed unmatched. The germline V gene has CDR1 KGHDR and CDR2 SFDVKD. CDR3: CATSEPGQGANTQYF. The DNA of the CDR3 is TGTGCCACCAGTGAACCGGGACAGGGGGCGAATACGCAGTATTTT.

The gene calls are TRBV12-5 and TRBJ2-7; D call uncertain. The V end lost 0 bases, the J end lost 0 bases, and 9 bases lay between the germline ends. There are 15 residues in the CDR3. Germline-derived CDR1 and CDR2 are LGHNT and FRNRAP. In DNA, the CDR3 is TGTGCTAGTGGTTTGGTACCGGCCCCCTCCTACGAGCAGTACTTC. Its translation is CASGLVPAPSYEQYF.

The V gene is TRBV5-1, the J gene TRBJ1-2, with D perhaps matching TRBD1 (5 bases). This CDR3 region has 15 residues. CDR1 and CDR2 (germline): SGHRS, YFSETQ. Trimming pared 0 bases from V and 0 bases from J, leaving 9 bases between. The CDR3 bases are TGCGCCAGCAGCTTGGATGGGGGAACTAACTATGGCTACACCTTC. Residues: CASSLDGGTNYGYTF.

V usage is TRBV7-2 and J usage is TRBJ2-1; D gene uncertain. V dropped 5 bases and J dropped 8 bases, with 7 bases sitting between them. The CDR3 consists of 11 residues. The germline CDR1 and CDR2 sequences are SGHTA and FQGNSA. CDR3 sequence reads: CASSATYEQFF. For the CDR3, the DNA is TGTGCCAGCAGCGCAACCTATGAGCAGTTCTTC.

The rearrangement links TRBV28 to TRBJ1-1, with D unresolved. V lost 5 bases and J 6 bases, leaving 13 bases between the germline ends. The CDR3 runs 13 residues. Looked up from germline, CDR1 is MDHEN and CDR2 is SYDVKM. CDR3 amino acids: CASSPTGGAEAFF. The CDR3 region has the DNA TGTGCCAGCAGTCCGACGGGAGGCGCTGAAGCTTTCTTT.

The chain uses TRBV5-1 and TRBJ2-7, with D perhaps matching TRBD2 (7 bases). The V end was cut by 2 bases, the J end by 4 bases, with 19 bases between. This CDR3 spans 16 amino acids. The V gene's germline CDR1 is SGHRS and CDR2 YFSETQ. The CDR3 bases are TGCGCCAGCAGCTTTCCCGAGGGAGGGGGAACGTACGAGCAGTACTTC. Its translation is CASSFPEGGGTYEQYF.

The chain couples TRBV23-1 to TRBJ1-3; 9 bases are a match to TRBD1. TRBV23-1 is reported as an ORF; its role is uncertain. This CDR3 is built from 16 residues. V was clipped by 3 bases and J by 4 bases; unmatched bases: 7. The CDR3 reads CASSHPPGQGGNTIYF. CDR3 nucleotides: TGCGCCAGCAGTCACCCGCCGGGACAGGGAGGAAACACCATATATTTT.

The chain recombines TRBV10-3 with TRBJ1-5, with 8 bases that match TRBD1. With 6 bases clipped from V and 5 bases from J, the junction kept 9 bases outside the gene matches. The V gene's germline CDR1 is ENHRY and CDR2 SYGVKD. This CDR3 has 15 residues. The CDR3, as DNA: TGTGCCATCAGAGGAACAGGGGGTAGGGATCAGCCCCAGCATTTT. Its translation is CAIRGTGGRDQPQHF.

The chain carries TRBV9 and TRBJ2-1; no clear D gene. The germline CDR1 and CDR2 sequences are SGDLS and YYNGEE. V was trimmed by 7 bases and J by 4 bases, leaving 9 bases between them. This CDR3 is 12 amino acids long. The CDR3 bases are TGTGCCAGCTCACCTTATTACAATGAGCAGTTCTTC. It is translated as CASSPYYNEQFF.

The rearrangement uses TRBV3-1 (or the pseudogene TRBV3-2) and TRBJ1-5, with TRBD1 as a possible D gene (6 bases). V lost 3 bases, J lost 9 bases, and 9 bases lay in between. CDR3 length equals 12 residues. The germline gives CDR1 LGHDT, CDR2 YNNKEL (reference sequence). CDR3 DNA: TGTGCCAGCAGCCAGGGGGGGCGGCCCCAGCATTTT. Translating it yields CASSQGGRPQHF.

This clone was recorded only once. The chain joins TRBV19 to TRBJ2-1; 7 bases align to TRBD2. The CDR3 runs to 15 residues. Losses at the gene ends were 0 bases for V and 6 bases for J; bases not matched to a gene: 5. Germline V CDR1 and CDR2: LNHDA, SQIVND (reference sequence). The CDR3 DNA reads as TGTGCCAGTAGTATAGACGGGGGACTAATCAATGAGCAGTTCTTC. Protein product: CASSIDGGLINEQFF.